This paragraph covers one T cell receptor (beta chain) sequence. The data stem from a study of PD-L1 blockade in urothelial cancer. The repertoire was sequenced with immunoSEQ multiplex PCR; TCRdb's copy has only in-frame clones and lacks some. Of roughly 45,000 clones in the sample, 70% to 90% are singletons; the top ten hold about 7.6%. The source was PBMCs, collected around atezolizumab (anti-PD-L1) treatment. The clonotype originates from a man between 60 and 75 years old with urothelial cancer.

Written as DNA, the CDR3 is TGTGCCAGCAGCTTGGCCTGGGCTAGCGGGGGACACACAGATACGCAGTATTTT. This sequence encodes CASSLAWASGGHTDTQYF. The chain uses TRBV5-4 and TRBJ2-3; 10 nucleotides align to TRBD2. The CDR3 is 18 residues long. V was clipped by 0 bases and J by 2 bases; unmatched bases: 9. Per the germline V gene, CDR1 is SGHNT and CDR2 is YYREEE (reference sequence).